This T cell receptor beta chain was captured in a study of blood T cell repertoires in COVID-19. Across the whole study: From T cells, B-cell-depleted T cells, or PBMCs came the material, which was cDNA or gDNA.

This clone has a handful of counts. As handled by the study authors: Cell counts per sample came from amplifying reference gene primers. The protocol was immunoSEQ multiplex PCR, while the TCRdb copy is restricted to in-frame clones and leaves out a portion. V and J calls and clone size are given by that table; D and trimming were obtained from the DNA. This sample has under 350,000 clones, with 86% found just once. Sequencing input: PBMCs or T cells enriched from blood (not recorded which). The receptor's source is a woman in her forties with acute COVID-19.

The CDR3 loop reads CASSESKTGNTEAFF. The CDR3 DNA is TGTGCCAGCAGTGAATCTAAGACAGGAAACACTGAAGCTTTCTTT. The chain links TRBV6-1 to TRBJ1-1, with a possible D match to TRBD1 (6 bases). Looked up from germline, CDR1 is MNHNS and CDR2 is SASEGT. With 2 bases removed from V and 2 bases from J, the gap between germline ends came to 12 bases. CDR3 length: 15 amino acids.